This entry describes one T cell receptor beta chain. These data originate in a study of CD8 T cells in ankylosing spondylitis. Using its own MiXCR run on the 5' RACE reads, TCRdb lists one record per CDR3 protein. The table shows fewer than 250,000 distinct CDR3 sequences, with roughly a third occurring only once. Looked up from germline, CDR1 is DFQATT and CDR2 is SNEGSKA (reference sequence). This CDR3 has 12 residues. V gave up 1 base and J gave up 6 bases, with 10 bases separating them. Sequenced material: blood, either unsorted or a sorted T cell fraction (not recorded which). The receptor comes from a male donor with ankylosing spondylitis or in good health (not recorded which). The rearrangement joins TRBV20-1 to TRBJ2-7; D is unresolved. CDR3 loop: CSARGHGIEQYF. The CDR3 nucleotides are TGCAGTGCTAGAGGTCACGGTATCGAGCAGTACTTC.